This TCR beta chain was sequenced for a study of cytotoxic CD8 clonotypes in ibrutinib-treated CLL. Study as a whole: After a median roughly twelve months on treatment (6 to 36), response samples were drawn. Study-level findings and limits: Having risen at ibrutinib response, clonality had fallen back toward baseline by progression. Once treatment began, public clonotypes, which were uncommon, contracted or stayed stable.

Data came from immunoSEQ multiplex PCR; TCRdb stores just in-frame clones and leaves some out. The sample consists of about 310,000 clones, 80% of them appearing once. The germline V and J ends were trimmed by 4 bases and 5 bases, with 13 bases remaining between them. This CDR3 has 13 amino acids. Per the germline V gene, CDR1 is SGHRS and CDR2 is YFSETQ. Library input was 1.5 to 2 micrograms of DNA from cryopreserved PBMCs. On this clone: Antigen unknown.

This specimen consisted of PBMCs, obtained before ibrutinib treatment. The genes are TRBV5-1 and TRBJ2-7; a weak D match, TRBD1 (6 bases). The TCR comes from a human donor with chronic lymphocytic leukemia. The CDR3 reads CASSLQGPNEQYF. The DNA of the CDR3 is TGCGCCAGCAGCCTACAGGGTCCTAACGAGCAGTACTTC.